This T cell receptor (beta chain) was observed in a study of human T cells and chemical hapten exposure. The time point is: pre-sensitization, week 0. Stated treatment: therapeutic diphenylcyclopropenone sensitization with weekly scalp DPC. This CDR3 has 15 residues. The V and J ends lost 0 bases and 2 bases, in that order; junction bases with no gene match: 0. Germline V gives CDR1 SEHNR, CDR2 FQNEAQ (reference sequence). This clonotype occurred a few times. MiXCR, run by TCRdb on the RACE reads, gives a single entry per CDR3 protein. Found here are 250,000 or so distinct CDR3 sequences, about 9.4% of them singletons; the top ten hold about 2.5%.

This clonotype was sampled from a middle-aged woman with alopecia areata. Some clones in this sample may be carry-over from other donors' samples. Sequencing used whole blood, obtained in connection with sensitization to the hapten diphenylcyclopropenone (DPC). The rearrangement links TRBV7-9 to TRBJ2-7; TRBD2 agrees at 11 bases. Written as DNA, the CDR3 is TGTGCCAGCAGCTTAGCGGGACTAGCGGCCTACGAGCAGTACTTC. Translation gives CASSLAGLAAYEQYF.